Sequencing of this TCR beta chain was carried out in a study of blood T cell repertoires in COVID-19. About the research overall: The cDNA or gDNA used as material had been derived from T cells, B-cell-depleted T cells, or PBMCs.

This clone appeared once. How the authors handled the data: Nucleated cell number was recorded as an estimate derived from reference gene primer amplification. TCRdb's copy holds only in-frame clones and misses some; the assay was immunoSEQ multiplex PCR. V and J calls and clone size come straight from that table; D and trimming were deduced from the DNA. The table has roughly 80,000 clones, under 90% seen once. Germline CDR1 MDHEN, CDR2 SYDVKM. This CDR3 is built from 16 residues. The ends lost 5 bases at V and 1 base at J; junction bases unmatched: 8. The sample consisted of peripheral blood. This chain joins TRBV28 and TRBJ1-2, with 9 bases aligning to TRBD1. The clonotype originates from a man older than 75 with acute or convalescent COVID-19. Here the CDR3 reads CASSRPTGGNNYGYTF. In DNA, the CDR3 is TGTGCCAGCAGTCGGCCAACAGGGGGCAATAACTATGGCTACACCTTC.